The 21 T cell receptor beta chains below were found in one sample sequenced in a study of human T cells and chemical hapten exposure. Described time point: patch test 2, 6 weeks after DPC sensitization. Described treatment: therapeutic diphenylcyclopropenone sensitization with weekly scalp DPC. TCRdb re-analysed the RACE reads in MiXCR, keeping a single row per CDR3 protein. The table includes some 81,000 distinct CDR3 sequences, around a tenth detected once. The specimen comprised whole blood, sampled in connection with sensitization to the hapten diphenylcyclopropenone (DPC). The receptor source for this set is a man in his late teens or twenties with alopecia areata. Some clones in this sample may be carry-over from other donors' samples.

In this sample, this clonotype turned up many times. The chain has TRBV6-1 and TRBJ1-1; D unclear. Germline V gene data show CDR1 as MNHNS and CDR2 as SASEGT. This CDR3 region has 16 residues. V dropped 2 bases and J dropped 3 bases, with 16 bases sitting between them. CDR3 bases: TGTGCCAGCAGTGAACCGACGGGGAGTTGGGACACTGAAGCTTTCTTT. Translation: CASSEPTGSWDTEAFF.

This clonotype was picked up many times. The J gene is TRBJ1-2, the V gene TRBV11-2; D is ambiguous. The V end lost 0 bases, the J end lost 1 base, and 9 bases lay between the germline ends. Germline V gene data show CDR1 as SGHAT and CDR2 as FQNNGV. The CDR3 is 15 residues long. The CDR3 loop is CASSLDWPDNYGYTF. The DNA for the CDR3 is TGTGCCAGCAGCTTAGATTGGCCGGATAACTATGGCTACACCTTC. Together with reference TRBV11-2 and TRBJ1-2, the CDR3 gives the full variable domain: EAGVAQSPRYKIIEKRQSVAFWCNPISGHATLYWYQQILGQGPKLLIQFQNNGVVDDSQLPKDRFSAERLKGVDSTLKIQPAKLEDSAVYLCASSLDWPDNYGYTFGSGTRLTVV.

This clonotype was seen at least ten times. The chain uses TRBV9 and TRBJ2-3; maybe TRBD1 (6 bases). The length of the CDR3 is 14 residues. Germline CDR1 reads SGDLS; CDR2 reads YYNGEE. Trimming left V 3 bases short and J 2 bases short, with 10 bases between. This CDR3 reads CASSGTAPTDTQYF. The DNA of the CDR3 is TGTGCCAGCAGCGGGACAGCTCCCACAGATACGCAGTATTTT.

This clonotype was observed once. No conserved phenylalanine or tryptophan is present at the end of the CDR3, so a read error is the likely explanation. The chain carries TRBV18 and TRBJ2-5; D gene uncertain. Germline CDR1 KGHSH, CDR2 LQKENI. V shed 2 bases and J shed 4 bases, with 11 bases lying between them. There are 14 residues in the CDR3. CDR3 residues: CASSPSQLLETQYL. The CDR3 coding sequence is TGTGCCAGCTCACCATCCCAGTTACTAGAGACCCAGTACCTC.

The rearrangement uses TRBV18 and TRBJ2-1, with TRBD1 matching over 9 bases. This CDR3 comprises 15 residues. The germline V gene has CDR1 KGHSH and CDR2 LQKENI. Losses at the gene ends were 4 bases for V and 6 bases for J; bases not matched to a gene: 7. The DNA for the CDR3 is TGTGCCAGCTCACTAACCGGACAGGGGCCCAATGAGCAGTTCTTC. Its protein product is CASSLTGQGPNEQFF.

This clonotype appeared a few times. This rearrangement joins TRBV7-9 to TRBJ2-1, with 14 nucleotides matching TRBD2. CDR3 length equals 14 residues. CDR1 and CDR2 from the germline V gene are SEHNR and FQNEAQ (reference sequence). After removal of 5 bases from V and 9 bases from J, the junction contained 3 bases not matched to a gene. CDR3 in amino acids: CASSPGLAGAEQFF. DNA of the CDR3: TGTGCCAGCAGCCCGGGACTAGCGGGGGCTGAGCAGTTCTTC.

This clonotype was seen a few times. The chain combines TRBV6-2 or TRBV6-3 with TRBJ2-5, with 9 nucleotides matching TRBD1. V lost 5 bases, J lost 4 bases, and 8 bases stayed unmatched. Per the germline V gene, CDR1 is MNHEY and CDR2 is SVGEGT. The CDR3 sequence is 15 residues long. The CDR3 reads CASSGPGQGRETQYF. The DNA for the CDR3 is TGTGCCAGCAGTGGACCGGGACAGGGACGAGAGACCCAGTACTTC.

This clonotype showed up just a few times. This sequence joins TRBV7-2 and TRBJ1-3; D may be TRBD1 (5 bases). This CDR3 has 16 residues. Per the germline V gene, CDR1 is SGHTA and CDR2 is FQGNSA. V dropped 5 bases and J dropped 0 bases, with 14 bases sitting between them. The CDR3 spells CASSARGRVSGNTIYF. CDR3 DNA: TGTGCCAGCAGCGCCCGGGGACGGGTCTCTGGAAACACCATATATTTT.

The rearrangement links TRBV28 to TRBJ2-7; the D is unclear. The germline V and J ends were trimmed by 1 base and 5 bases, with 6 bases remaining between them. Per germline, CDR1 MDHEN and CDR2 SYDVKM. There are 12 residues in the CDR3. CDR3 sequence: CASSLFWNEQYF. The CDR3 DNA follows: TGTGCCAGCAGTTTATTTTGGAACGAGCAGTACTTC.

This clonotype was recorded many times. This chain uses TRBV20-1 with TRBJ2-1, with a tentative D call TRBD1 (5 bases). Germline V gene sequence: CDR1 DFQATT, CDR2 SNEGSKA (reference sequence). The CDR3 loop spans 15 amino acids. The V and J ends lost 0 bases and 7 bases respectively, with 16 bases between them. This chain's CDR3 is CSARDPGKSENEQFF. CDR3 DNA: TGCAGTGCTAGAGATCCAGGGAAATCGGAAAATGAGCAGTTCTTC.

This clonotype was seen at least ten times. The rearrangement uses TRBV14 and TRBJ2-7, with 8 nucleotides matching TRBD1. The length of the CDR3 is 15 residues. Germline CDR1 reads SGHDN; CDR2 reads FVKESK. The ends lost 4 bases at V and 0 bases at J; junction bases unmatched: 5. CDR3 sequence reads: CASSRRQGSSYEQYF. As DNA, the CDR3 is TGTGCCAGCAGCCGCCGACAGGGGAGCTCCTACGAGCAGTACTTC.

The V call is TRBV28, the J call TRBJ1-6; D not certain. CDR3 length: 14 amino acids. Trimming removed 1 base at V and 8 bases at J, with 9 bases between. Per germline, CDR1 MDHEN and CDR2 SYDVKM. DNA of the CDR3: TGTGCCAGCAGTTTATCCCCCCATGATTCACCCCTCCACTTT. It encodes CASSLSPHDSPLHF.

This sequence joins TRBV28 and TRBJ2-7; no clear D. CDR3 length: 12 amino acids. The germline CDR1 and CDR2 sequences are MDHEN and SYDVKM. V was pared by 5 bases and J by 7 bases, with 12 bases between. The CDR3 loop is CASSPSSKEQYV. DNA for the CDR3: TGTGCCAGCAGTCCCTCCTCTAAAGAGCAGTACGTC.

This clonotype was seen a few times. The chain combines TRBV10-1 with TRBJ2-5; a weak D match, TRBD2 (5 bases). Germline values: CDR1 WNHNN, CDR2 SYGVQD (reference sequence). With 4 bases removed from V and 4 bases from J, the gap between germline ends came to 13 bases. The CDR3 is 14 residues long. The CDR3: CASSGSEGIETQYF. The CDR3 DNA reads TGCGCCAGCAGTGGATCCGAGGGTATAGAGACCCAGTACTTC.

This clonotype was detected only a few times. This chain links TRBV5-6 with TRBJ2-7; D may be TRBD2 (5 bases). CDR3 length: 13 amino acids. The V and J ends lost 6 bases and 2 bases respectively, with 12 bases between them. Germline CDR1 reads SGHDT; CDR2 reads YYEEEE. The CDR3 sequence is CASKGALTYEQYF. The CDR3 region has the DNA TGTGCCAGCAAGGGAGCCCTGACCTACGAGCAGTACTTC.

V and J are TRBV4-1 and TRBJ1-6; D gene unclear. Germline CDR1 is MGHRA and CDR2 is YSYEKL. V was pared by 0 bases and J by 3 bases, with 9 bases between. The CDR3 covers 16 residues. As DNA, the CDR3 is TGCGCCAGCAGCCAAGATGGACGGATCTATAATTCACCCCTCCACTTT. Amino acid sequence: CASSQDGRIYNSPLHF.

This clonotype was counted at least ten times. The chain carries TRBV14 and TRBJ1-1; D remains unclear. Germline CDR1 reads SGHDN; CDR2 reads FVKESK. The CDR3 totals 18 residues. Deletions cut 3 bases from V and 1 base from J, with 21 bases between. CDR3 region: CASSHRPPGSAPNTEAFF. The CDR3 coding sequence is TGTGCCAGCAGCCATCGTCCCCCGGGTTCAGCGCCGAACACTGAAGCTTTCTTT. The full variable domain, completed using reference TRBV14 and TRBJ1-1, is EAGVTQFPSHSVIEKGQTVTLRCDPISGHDNLYWYRRVMGKEIKFLLHFVKESKQDESGMPNNRFLAERTGGTYSTLKVQPAELEDSGVYFCASSHRPPGSAPNTEAFFGQGTRLTVV.

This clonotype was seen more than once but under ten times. CDR3 in amino acids: CASSFGGVNTEAFF. DNA of the CDR3: TGTGCCAGCAGCTTCGGAGGGGTCAACACTGAAGCTTTCTTT. The V gene is TRBV7-6, the J gene TRBJ1-1, with a weak D call TRBD1 (5 bases). CDR1 is SGHVS, CDR2 FNYEAQ, per germline. With 3 bases removed from V and 2 bases from J, the gap between germline ends came to 10 bases. The CDR3 runs 14 residues.

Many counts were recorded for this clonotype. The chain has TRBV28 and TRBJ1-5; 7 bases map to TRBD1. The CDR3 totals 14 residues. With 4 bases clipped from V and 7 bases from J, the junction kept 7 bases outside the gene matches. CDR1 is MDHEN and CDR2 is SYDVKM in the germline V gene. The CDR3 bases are TGTGCCAGCAGTTCGGACAGGTCGAGGCAGCCCCAGCATTTT. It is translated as CASSSDRSRQPQHF. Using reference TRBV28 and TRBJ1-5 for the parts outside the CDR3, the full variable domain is DVKVTQSSRYLVKRTGEKVFLECVQDMDHENMFWYRQDPGLGLRLIYFSYDVKMKEKGDIPEGYSVSREKKERFSLILESASTNQTSMYLCASSSDRSRQPQHFGDGTRLSIL.

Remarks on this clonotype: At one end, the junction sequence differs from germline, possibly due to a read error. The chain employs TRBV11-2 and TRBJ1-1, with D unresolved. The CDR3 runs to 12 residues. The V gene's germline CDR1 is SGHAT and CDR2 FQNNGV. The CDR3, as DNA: TGTGCCAGCAGCTTGTTGTGGCGGCCTAGGAGTTTT. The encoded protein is CASSLLWRPRSF.

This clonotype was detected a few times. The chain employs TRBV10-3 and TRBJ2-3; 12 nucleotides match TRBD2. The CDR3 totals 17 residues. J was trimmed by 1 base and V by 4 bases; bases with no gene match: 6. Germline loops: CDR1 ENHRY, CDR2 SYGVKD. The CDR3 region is CAISVRTSGDGTDTQYF. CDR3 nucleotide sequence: TGTGCCATCAGTGTGCGGACTAGCGGGGATGGCACAGATACGCAGTATTTT.